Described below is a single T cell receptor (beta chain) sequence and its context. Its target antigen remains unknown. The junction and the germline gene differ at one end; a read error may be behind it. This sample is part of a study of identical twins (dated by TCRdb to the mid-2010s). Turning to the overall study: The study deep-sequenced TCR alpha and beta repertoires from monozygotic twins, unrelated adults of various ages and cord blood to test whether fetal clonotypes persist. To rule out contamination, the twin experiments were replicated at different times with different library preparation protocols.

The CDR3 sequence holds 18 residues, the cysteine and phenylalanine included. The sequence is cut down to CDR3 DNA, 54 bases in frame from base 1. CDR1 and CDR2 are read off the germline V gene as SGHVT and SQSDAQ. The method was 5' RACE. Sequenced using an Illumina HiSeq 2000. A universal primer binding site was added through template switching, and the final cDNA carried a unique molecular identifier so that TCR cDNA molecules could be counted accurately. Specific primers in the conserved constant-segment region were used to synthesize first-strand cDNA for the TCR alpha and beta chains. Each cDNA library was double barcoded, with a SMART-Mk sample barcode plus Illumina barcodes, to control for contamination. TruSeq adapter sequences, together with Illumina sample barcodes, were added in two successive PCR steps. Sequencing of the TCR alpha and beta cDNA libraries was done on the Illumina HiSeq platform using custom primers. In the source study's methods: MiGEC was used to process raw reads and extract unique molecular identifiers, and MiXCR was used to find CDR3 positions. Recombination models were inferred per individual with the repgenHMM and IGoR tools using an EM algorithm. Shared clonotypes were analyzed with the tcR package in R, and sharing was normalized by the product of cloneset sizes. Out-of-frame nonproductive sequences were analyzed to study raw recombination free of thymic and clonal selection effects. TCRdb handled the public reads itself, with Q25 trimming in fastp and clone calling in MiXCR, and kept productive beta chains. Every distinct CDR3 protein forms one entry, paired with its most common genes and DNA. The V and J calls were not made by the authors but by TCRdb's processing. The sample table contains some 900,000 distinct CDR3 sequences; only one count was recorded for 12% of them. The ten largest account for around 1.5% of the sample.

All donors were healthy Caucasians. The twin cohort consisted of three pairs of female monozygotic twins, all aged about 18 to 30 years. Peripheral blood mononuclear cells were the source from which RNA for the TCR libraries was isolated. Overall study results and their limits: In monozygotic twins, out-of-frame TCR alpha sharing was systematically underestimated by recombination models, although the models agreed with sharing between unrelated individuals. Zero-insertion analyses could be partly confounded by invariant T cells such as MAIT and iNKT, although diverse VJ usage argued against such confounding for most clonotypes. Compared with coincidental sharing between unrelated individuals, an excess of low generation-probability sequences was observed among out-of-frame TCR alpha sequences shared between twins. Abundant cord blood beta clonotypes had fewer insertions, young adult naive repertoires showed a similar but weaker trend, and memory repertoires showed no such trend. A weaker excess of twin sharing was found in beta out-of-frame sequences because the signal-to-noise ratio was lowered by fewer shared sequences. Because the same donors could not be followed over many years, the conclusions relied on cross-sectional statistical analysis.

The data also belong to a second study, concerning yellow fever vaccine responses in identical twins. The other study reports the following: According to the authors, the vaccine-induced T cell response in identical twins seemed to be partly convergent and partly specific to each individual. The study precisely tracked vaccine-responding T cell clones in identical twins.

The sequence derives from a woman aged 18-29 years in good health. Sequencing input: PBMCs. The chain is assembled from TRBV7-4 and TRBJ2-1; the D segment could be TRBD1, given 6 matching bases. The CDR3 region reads CAISLRGADRSSYNEQFF. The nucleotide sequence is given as TGTGCCATCAGCTTACGGGGCGCCGACAGGAGCTCCTACAATGAGCAGTTCTTC.